This T cell receptor (beta chain) came from a study of cytomegalovirus exposure and HLA in healthy donors. Germline V gene sequence: CDR1 MNHEY, CDR2 SMNVEV (reference sequence). Trimming removed 7 bases from V and 2 bases from J, with 11 bases in between. The CDR3 is made up of 14 amino acids. PCR was performed using 60 Vbeta and 13 Jbeta primers. Sequencing was performed with immunoSEQ multiplex PCR; in TCRdb, only in-frame clones are kept and a portion is missing. The repertoire has roughly 92,000 clones, approximately 80% of them found once; the top ten carry 20% to 25%. The chain joins TRBV27 to TRBJ2-2; D is undetermined. Sequenced input: PBMCs. The sequence derives from a woman aged 50 to 60 in good health and CMV-seropositive. For the CDR3, the DNA is TGTGCCAGCATGACTCAACTTAACACCGGGGAGCTGTTTTTT. Translation gives CASMTQLNTGELFF.